This T cell receptor beta chain derives from a study of T cell responses to AZD1222 COVID-19 vaccine (dated by TCRdb to the early 2020s). Notes on the research overall: TCR sequencing was performed for 233 trial participants, of whom 207 were given two doses of AZD1222 and some 25 were given two doses of MenACWY control vaccine. Trial participants were enrolled into age subgroups of 18-55, 56-69 and 70-plus years, which contained approximately 150, 30 and 60 TCR-sequenced participants, respectively. The research as a whole found: Conclusions about previously exposed vaccinees are limited, since just five or six AZD1222 recipients were seropositive for SARS-CoV-2 at baseline. Epitopes outside the regions mutated in the B.1.351 and B.1.1.7 variants were reportedly recognized by nearly half of the unique spike-specific TCRs. Participants were mostly white British and included more females than males, and it was suggested by the authors that clonal diversity may have been underestimated. The 56-69-year group was small, and its depth increase did not reach significance, likely because of low power. After two AZD1222 doses, spike-specific TCR breadth and depth were significantly higher than at day 0 and than in MenACWY recipients. Vaccine-associated CD4 TCRs spanned the whole spike protein, with dominant responses in regions 160-218 and 743-854. Because no samples from the day 14 peak response were available, repertoires could be characterized only after the peak T cell response.

The CDR3 regions of human TCRbeta chains were analyzed by immunosequencing. On the authors' methods: TCRs in the repertoires were compared against a reference library of SARS-CoV-2-specific TCRs that had been generated with the MIRA antigen-specificity platform. Breadth was defined as the fraction of unique TCRs that were SARS-CoV-2-associated, and depth was defined as the fraction of total T cells that were SARS-CoV-2-associated. Using the MIRA data, each spike-specific TCR was mapped to the spike region that the TCR reacts to and placed in a CD4 or CD8 class. Log10-transformed breadth and depth values were compared by one-way ANOVA with Sidak's multiple comparisons tests. As stored in TCRdb, this immuneACCESS dataset retains in-frame rearrangements with V and J assigned. A fraction of the clones does not appear; measured against another copy, unresolved V genes explain less than half of the discrepancy, and the remainder lacks a known reason. V and J calls and clone size are copied from that table; D and trimming were computed from the DNA. The sample table records about 48,000 clones; 89% of these occur just once. The top ten clones comprise about 5.2% of the sample.

The time point label corresponds to: about 28 days (+/-7) after the second vaccine dose. AZD1222 recipients whose second dose came at about 4 weeks and those whose second dose came at about 12 weeks were combined into one group, since spike-specific TCR depth and breadth did not differ between the two schedules. Vaccinee samples came from UK trials COV001 and COV002, including a single-blind randomized controlled phase 2/3 trial of AZD1222 (ChAdOx1 nCoV-19) in healthy adults. For TCRbeta chain sequencing, PBMC samples from trial participants were taken at day 0 and at day 28 after the second dose. There are 14 amino acids in the CDR3, from cysteine to phenylalanine inclusive. CDR3 DNA is the only sequence kept; it has 42 bases, read in frame from the first base. CDR1 and CDR2 are read off the germline V gene (reference sequence) as PRHDT and FYEKMQ. After removal of 2 bases from V and 9 bases from J, the junction retains 4 bases not matched to a gene.

On this clone itself: The antigen it binds to is not known. One base away there is no much larger clone; base qualities are not given.

This clonotype was obtained from an adult who received the AZD1222 COVID-19 vaccine. The rearrangement combines TRBV13 with TRBJ1-6, with TRBD1 identical over 7 junction bases. This sample comprised peripheral blood, obtained 28 days after the second AZD1222 dose. CDR3 loop: CASSLRQGSSPLHF. The DNA reads TGTGCCAGCAGCTTACGACAGGGTAGTTCACCCCTCCACTTT.